Each of the 18 T cell receptor beta chains below was sequenced from the same sample in a study of blood T cell repertoires in COVID-19. Some clones are missing from TCRdb's copy, which holds only in-frame ones; the method was immunoSEQ multiplex PCR. The table records a few hundred thousand clones, more than 65% of them present only once. The sample was peripheral blood. The receptor source for this set is a human donor in a cohort sampled during active COVID-19.

Only one count was recorded for this clone. The V and J genes are TRBV12-3 or TRBV12-4 and TRBJ2-7, with 8 bases fitting TRBD2. After removal of 6 bases from V and 5 bases from J, the junction contained 6 bases not matched to a gene. CDR3 size: 13 residues. The CDR3 protein is CASSLGTSDEQYF. The CDR3 region has the DNA TGTGCCAGCAGCCTAGGGACTAGTGACGAGCAGTACTTC.

V gene TRBV4-1 combines with J gene TRBJ2-1, with D possibly TRBD2 on 6 matching bases. With 6 bases removed from V and 8 bases from J, the gap between germline ends came to 17 bases. CDR1 and CDR2 from the germline V gene are MGHRA and YSYEKL. There are 14 residues in the CDR3. CDR3 residues: CASRPRDFVHEQFF. In DNA, the CDR3 is TGCGCCAGCAGACCTCGGGACTTTGTCCATGAGCAGTTCTTC.

This clone was found a few times. The chain is built from TRBV19 and TRBJ2-2; D ambiguous. V gave up 0 bases and J gave up 7 bases, with 15 bases separating them. The V gene's germline CDR1 is LNHDA and CDR2 SQIVND (reference sequence). CDR3 length: 16 residues. The DNA for the CDR3 is TGTGCCAGTAGTATAGACGGGTCACGCCGGAGCGGGGAGCTGTTTTTT. Protein sequence: CASSIDGSRRSGELFF.

V and J are TRBV5-5 and TRBJ2-7; perhaps TRBD2 as D (5 bases). Per the germline V gene, CDR1 is SGHKS and CDR2 is YYEKEE (reference sequence). The germline V and J ends were trimmed by 0 bases and 0 bases, with 7 bases remaining between them. CDR3 length: 14 residues. Here the CDR3 DNA reads TGTGCCAGCAGCTTGGGGACTGACTCCTACGAGCAGTACTTC. Protein sequence: CASSLGTDSYEQYF.

The V gene is TRBV19, the J gene TRBJ2-7, with 8 bases matching TRBD1. CDR3 length: 14 amino acids. V trimming: 6 bases; J trimming: 3 bases; junction bases outside the gene matches: 7. CDR1 and CDR2 from the germline V gene are LNHDA and SQIVND (reference sequence). CDR3 protein: CASSQDRDLYEQYF. CDR3 DNA sequence: TGTGCCAGTAGCCAGGACAGGGATCTCTACGAGCAGTACTTC.

This chain joins TRBV18 and TRBJ2-7, with D hard to call. This CDR3 region has 13 residues. Germline V gives CDR1 KGHSH, CDR2 LQKENI. Trimming took off 2 bases at V and 4 bases at J, with 9 bases between the two ends. The CDR3 bases are TGTGCCAGCTCACCATTTGAGGAGTACGAGCAGTACTTC. Protein sequence: CASSPFEEYEQYF.

V and J are TRBV19 and TRBJ2-3; 14 bases match TRBD2. The germline V gene has CDR1 LNHDA and CDR2 SQIVND (reference sequence). J was trimmed by 2 bases and V by 5 bases; bases with no gene match: 3. This CDR3 contains 16 residues. CDR3 in amino acids: CASSGGLAGVTDTQYF. The CDR3 bases are TGTGCCAGTAGTGGGGGACTAGCGGGAGTCACAGATACGCAGTATTTT.

CDR3 in DNA: TGTGCCAGCAGCCGGATAGCCAACACTGAAGCTTTCTTT. Its protein product is CASSRIANTEAFF. The rearrangement uses TRBV3-1 (or the pseudogene TRBV3-2) and TRBJ1-1, with D uncertain. The V end was cut by 4 bases, the J end by 2 bases, with 8 bases between. This CDR3 comprises 13 residues. Germline loops: CDR1 LGHDT, CDR2 YNNKEL (reference sequence).

This clone came up many times. V usage is TRBV18 and J usage is TRBJ2-3; 11 bases map to TRBD1. The CDR3 consists of 13 residues. Germline V lookup: CDR1 KGHSH, CDR2 LQKENI. V was clipped by 8 bases and J by 4 bases; unmatched bases: 2. The chain's CDR3 is CASLGQGADTQYF. The CDR3 bases are TGTGCCAGCCTGGGACAGGGGGCAGATACGCAGTATTTT.

The rearrangement joins TRBV2 to TRBJ2-7, with a weak D call TRBD2 (6 bases). CDR3 length: 12 amino acids. Germline lookup yields CDR1 SNHLY and CDR2 FYNNEI. V was cut by 7 bases and J by 4 bases, with 11 bases left in between. The CDR3 region is CASTRDFYEQYF. Here the CDR3 DNA reads TGTGCCAGCACCAGGGACTTTTACGAGCAGTACTTC.

This clone was recorded once. The chain is built from TRBV5-1 and TRBJ1-2; 7 bases match TRBD1. Unmatched junction bases numbered 11, after V lost 5 bases and J lost 7 bases. Germline CDR1 and CDR2: SGHRS and YFSETQ. CDR3 length: 14 amino acids. CDR3 region: CASRNPQGDPGYTF. The CDR3 nucleotides read TGCGCCAGCAGAAACCCCCAGGGGGACCCTGGCTACACCTTC.

V and J are TRBV7-2 and TRBJ2-1, with D maybe TRBD1 (6 bases). Trimming took off 7 bases at V and 0 bases at J, with 16 bases between the two ends. Germline V CDR1 and CDR2: SGHTA, FQGNSA. This CDR3 contains 16 residues. CDR3 protein: CASTTRQGFSYNEQFF. CDR3 DNA: TGTGCCAGCACCACTAGGCAGGGGTTCTCCTACAATGAGCAGTTCTTC.

DNA of the CDR3: TGTGCCATCGGACAGCGGGAGGGGGGGGAGACCCAGTACTTC. It specifies CAIGQREGGETQYF. The rearrangement uses TRBV10-3 and TRBJ2-5; 10 bases are a match to TRBD2. CDR1 and CDR2 from the germline V gene are ENHRY and SYGVKD. V trimming: 8 bases; J trimming: 5 bases; junction bases outside the gene matches: 8. CDR3 size: 14 residues.

This clone was picked up many times. The chain employs TRBV6-6 and TRBJ2-7; 8 bases are a match to TRBD1. CDR1 is MNHNY and CDR2 is SVGAGI in the germline V gene (reference sequence). The CDR3 has 15 residues. J gave up 4 bases and V 5 bases, and 10 bases lay outside the gene matches. In DNA, the CDR3 is TGTGCCAGCAGTGACGCCGGGACAGGTCGGTACGAGCAGTACTTC. This gives the protein CASSDAGTGRYEQYF.

The chain has TRBV6-5 and TRBJ1-5; D is undetermined. The CDR3 is 11 residues long. Trimming removed 11 bases from V and 3 bases from J, with 8 bases in between. Germline CDR1 and CDR2: MNHEY and SVGAGI. The DNA for the CDR3 is TGTGCCGGCCAGGACAATCAGCCCCAGCATTTT. This gives the protein CAGQDNQPQHF.

Written as DNA, the CDR3 is TGTGCCAGCAGCCACGTGGGCGGCCAGGGGGTAGCCAAAAACATTCAGTACTTC. Encoded protein: CASSHVGGQGVAKNIQYF. This chain uses TRBV4-2 with TRBJ2-4; the match to TRBD1 covers 7 bases. After removal of 3 bases from V and 0 bases from J, the junction contained 11 bases not matched to a gene. CDR1 is LGHNA and CDR2 is YNFKEQ in the germline V gene. This CDR3 region has 18 residues.

V and J are TRBV28 and TRBJ1-6; TRBD1 might be the D (6 bases). Trimming cost V 2 bases and J 10 bases, with 15 bases left between them. CDR1 is MDHEN, CDR2 SYDVKM, per germline. CDR3 length equals 15 residues. The CDR3 protein is CASSLLAGGGSPLHF. The CDR3, as DNA: TGTGCCAGCAGTTTACTGGCGGGGGGCGGCTCACCCCTCCACTTT.

The CDR3 DNA reads TGTGCCAGTAGTATCGATGGAGGCTCTGGGGCCAACGTCCTGACTTTC. Translation gives CASSIDGGSGANVLTF. The chain couples TRBV19 to TRBJ2-6; tentatively, D is TRBD2 (5 bases). There are 16 residues in the CDR3. V was shortened by 3 bases and J by 0 bases, with 9 bases between the two germline ends. The germline V gene encodes CDR1 LNHDA and CDR2 SQIVND (reference sequence).